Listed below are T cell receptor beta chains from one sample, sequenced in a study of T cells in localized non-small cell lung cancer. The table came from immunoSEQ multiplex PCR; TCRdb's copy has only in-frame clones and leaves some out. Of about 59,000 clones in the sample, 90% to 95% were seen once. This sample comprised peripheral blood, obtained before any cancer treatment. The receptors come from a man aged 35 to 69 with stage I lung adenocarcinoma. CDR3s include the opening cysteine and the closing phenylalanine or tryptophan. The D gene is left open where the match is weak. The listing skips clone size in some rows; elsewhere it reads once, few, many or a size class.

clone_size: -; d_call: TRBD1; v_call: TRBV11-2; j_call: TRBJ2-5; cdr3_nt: TGTGCCAGTACAGGGGTCCAGGGAGAGACCCAGTACTTC; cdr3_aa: CASTGVQGETQYF
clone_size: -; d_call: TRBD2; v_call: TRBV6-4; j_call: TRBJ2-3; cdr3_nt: TGTGCCAGCAGTGTTAGCGGGACAGATACGCAGTATTTT; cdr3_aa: CASSVSGTDTQYF
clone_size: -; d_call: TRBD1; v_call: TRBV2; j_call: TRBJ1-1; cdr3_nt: TGTGCCAGCAATTGGGACAGTAACACTGAAGCTTTCTTT; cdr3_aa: CASNWDSNTEAFF
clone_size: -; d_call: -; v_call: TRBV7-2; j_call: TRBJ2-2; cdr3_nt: TGTGCCAGCAGCTTGTGGGGGACCTTCACCGGGGAGCTGTTTTTT; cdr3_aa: CASSLWGTFTGELFF
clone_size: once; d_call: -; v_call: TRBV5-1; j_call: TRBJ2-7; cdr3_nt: TGCGCCAGCGCTGAGGGAGTCCCCTACGAGCAGTACTTC; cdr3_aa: CASAEGVPYEQYF
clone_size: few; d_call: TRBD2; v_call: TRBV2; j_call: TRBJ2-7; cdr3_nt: TGTGCCAGCAGTGACGGACTAGCGGGGTCCTACGAGCAGTACTTC; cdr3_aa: CASSDGLAGSYEQYF
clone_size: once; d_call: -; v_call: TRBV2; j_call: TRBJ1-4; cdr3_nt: TGTGCCAGCAGCGCGACAGAGGATAAAAAACTGTTTTTT; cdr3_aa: CASSATEDKKLFF
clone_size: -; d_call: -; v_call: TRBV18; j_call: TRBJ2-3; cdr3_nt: TGTGCCAGCTCACCAATGATGACACTATCTAGCACAGATACGCAGTATTTT; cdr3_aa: CASSPMMTLSSTDTQYF
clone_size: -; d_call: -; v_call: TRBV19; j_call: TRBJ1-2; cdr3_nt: TGTGCCAGTAGTCCCGGGGGCCGGAGCTATGGCTACACCTTC; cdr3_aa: CASSPGGRSYGYTF
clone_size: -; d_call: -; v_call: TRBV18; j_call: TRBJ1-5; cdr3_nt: TGTGCCAGCTCAGCGGACATGGACAATCAGCCCCAGCATTTT; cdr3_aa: CASSADMDNQPQHF
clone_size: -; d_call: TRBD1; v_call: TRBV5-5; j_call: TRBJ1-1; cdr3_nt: TGTGCCAGCAGCTTGGATGGGACAGGGGGTCCCAACACTGAAGCTTTCTTT; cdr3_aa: CASSLDGTGGPNTEAFF
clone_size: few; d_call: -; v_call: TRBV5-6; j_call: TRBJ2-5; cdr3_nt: TGTGCCAGCAGCTCCGGGGCTGAAGAGACCCAGTACTTC; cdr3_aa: CASSSGAEETQYF
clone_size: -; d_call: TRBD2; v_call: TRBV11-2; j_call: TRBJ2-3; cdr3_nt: TGTGCCAGCAGCTTGTTCCTATCCCCTAGCGGGTCAAACACAGATACGCAGTATTTT; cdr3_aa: CASSLFLSPSGSNTDTQYF
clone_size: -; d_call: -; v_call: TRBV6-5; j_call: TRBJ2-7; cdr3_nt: TGTGCCAGCAGTTACTCGATTGGAGATGCCTACGAGCAGTACTTC; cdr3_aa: CASSYSIGDAYEQYF
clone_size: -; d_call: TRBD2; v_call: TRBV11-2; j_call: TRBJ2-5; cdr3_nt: TGTGCCAGCAGCTTGCACGGGGGAGGGCAACAAGAGACCCAGTACTTC; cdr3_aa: CASSLHGGGQQETQYF
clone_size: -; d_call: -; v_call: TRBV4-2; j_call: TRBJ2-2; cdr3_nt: TGTGCCAGCAGCCAAGGGGGGAGTTCTCACACCGGGGAGCTGTTTTTT; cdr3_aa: CASSQGGSSHTGELFF
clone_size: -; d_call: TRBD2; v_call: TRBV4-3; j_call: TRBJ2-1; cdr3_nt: TGCGCCAGCAGCCAAGAATCGACTAGCGCTTACAATGAGCAGTTCTTC; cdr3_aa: CASSQESTSAYNEQFF
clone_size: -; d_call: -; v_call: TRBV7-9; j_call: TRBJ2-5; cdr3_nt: TGTGCCAGCAGCTTAGTCCCCACCACCCAAGAGACCCAGTACTTC; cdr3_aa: CASSLVPTTQETQYF
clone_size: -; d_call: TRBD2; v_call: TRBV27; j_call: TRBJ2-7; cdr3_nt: TGTGCCAGCAGTTTTCGGGCGGGGGAATCCTACGAGCAGTACTTC; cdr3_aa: CASSFRAGESYEQYF
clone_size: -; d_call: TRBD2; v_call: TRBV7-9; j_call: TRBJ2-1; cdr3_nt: TGTGCCAGCATCTTAAGCGGGGGGAATGAGCAGTTCTTC; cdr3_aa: CASILSGGNEQFF